This is a list of T cell receptor beta chains from one sample in a study of glioma-infiltrating T cells after dendritic cell vaccination. The data were produced by immunoSEQ multiplex PCR, yet TCRdb's version contains in-frame clones alone and is incomplete. The sample records tens of thousands of clones, about 86% being singletons. The sequenced sample was blood, obtained after dendritic cell vaccination. The receptors originated from a human donor with glioblastoma. CDR3s include the opening cysteine and the closing phenylalanine or tryptophan.

v_call	cdr3_aa
TRBV5-1	CASSTSSGATQYF
TRBV9	CASSRTPRAEAFF
TRBV5-1	CASSLGAGFHGYTF
TRBV29-1	CSVAAGQNPNTGELFF
TRBV4-1	CASSQEAGANQPQHF
TRBV7-2	CASSLAFPGDDGYTF
TRBV29-1	CSVENKHSNTEAFF
TRBV6-5	CASTAGWAQYF
TRBV18	CASSPPRGFDEQFF
TRBV9	CASSREGANVLTF
TRBV30	CAWRMAGTGILGHQPQHF
TRBV15	CATSRRRDRGKKSNVLTF
TRBV6-1	CAGRLGGTEAGELFF
TRBV7-2	CASSRQRGFQYF
TRBV9	CASSARGLAGGEQYF
TRBV19	CATSGRGGIETQYF
TRBV27	CASSLGQGAYNEQFF
TRBV9	CASSARQGWGDEKLFF
TRBV5-1	CASSFTSQRDIQYF
TRBV7-9	CASSLPGTGVSGQYF
TRBV5-4	CASSLWTSGNEQYF
TRBV7-2	CASSLEGASGTEAFF
TRBV10-3	CAISPRRGINSPLHF
TRBV5-1	CASSLIPGLDNEQFF
TRBV2	CASRPGTSGGLEQYF
TRBV4-1	CASSPPGGYGYTF
TRBV4-3	CASSQLAGGSDTQYF
TRBV6-5	CASNTGFPGELFF
TRBV7-9	CASSARRGQKDTQYF
TRBV19	CASSTAAYEQYF
TRBV9	CASSEGGPYNEQFF
TRBV30	CACRQGDYNEQFF
TRBV6-6	CASSYPGLNSPLHF
TRBV9	CASSRVLDTQYF
TRBV5-1	CASSLGDRVADTQYF
TRBV16	CASSQDGRGSSGYTF
TRBV7-3	CASSLSEVERGETNTGELFF
TRBV6-4	CASSATGYTEAFF
TRBV25-1	CASRGRGHYGYTF
TRBV7-2	CASGGVAGVPNTGELFF
TRBV5-1	CASSLDHGETQYF
TRBV5-1	CASSLGYGQGGGYTF